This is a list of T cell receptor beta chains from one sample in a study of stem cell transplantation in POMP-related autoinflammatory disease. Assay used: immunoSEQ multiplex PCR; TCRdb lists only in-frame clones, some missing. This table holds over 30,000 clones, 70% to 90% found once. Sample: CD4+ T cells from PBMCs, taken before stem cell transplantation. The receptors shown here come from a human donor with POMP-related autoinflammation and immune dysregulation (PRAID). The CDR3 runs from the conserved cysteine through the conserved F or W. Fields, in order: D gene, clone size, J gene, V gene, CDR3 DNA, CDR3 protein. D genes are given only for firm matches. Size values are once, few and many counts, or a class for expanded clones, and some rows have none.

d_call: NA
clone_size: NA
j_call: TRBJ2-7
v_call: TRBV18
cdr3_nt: TGTGCCAGCTCACCTAGGAGCTCCTACGAGCAGTACTTC
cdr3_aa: CASSPRSSYEQYF

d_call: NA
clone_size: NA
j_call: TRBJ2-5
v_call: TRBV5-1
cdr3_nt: TGCGCCAGCAGCTTGGTCGCGGGGGAGACCCAGTACTTC
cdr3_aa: CASSLVAGETQYF

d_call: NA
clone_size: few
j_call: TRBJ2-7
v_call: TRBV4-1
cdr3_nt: TGCGCCAGCAGCCTAGTCCAGTCCTACGAGCAGTACTTC
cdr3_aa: CASSLVQSYEQYF

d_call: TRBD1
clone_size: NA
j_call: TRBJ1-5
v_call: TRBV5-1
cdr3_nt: TGCGCCAGCAGCCAAAGGGACAGGGGGCTTAGCAATCAGCCCCAGCATTTT
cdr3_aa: CASSQRDRGLSNQPQHF

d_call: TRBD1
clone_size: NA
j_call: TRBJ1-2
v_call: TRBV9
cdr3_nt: TGTGCCAGCAGCGTAGGAGGGACAGCTTCTAACTATGGCTACACCTTC
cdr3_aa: CASSVGGTASNYGYTF

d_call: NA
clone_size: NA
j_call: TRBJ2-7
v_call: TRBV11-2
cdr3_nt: TGTGCCAGCAGCTTAGTTAGTAGGGGCTACGAGCAGTACTTC
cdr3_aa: CASSLVSRGYEQYF

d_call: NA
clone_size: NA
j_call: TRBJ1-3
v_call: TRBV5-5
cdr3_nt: TGTGCCAGCAGCTTTTCGTTGCAGGGGAGGGAAAACACCATATATTTT
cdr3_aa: CASSFSLQGRENTIYF

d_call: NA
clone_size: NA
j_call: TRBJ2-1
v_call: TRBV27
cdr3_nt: TGTGCCAGCAGACAGTTCGAGGCGGGGCACAATGAGCAGTTCTTC
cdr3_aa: CASRQFEAGHNEQFF

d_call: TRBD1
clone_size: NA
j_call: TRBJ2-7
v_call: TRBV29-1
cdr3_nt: TGCAGCGTCCCGGGACAGGGGGCCTACGAGCAGTACTTC
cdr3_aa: CSVPGQGAYEQYF

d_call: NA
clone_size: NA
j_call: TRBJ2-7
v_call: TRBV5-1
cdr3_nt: TGCGCCAGCAGCTTCTTGGACAGTCGGTCCTACGAGCAGTACTTC
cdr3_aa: CASSFLDSRSYEQYF

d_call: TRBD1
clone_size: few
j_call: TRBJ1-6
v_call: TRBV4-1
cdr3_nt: TGCGCCAGCAGCCATGACGACAGGGGGAATTCACCCCTCCACTTT
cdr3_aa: CASSHDDRGNSPLHF

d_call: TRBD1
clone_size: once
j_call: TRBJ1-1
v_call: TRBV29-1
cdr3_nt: TGCAGCGTCTTCCCCCAGACAGGGAGGGGGGCTTTCTTT
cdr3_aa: CSVFPQTGRGAFF

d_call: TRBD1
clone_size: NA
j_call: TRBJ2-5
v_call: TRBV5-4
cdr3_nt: TGTGCCAGCAGCGGGGGACAGGGGGTCGGGATAGGAGAGACCCAGTACTTC
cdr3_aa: CASSGGQGVGIGETQYF

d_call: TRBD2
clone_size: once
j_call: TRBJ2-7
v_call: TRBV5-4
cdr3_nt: TGTGCCAGCAGCTTGGTCCGGGGGGGACCCTACGAGCAGTACTTC
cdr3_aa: CASSLVRGGPYEQYF

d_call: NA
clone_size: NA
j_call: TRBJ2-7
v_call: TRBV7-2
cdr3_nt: TGTGCCAGCGGCTCCCAGATAGCCTACGAGCAGTACTTC
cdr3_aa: CASGSQIAYEQYF

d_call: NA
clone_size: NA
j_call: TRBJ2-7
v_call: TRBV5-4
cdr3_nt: TGTGCCAGCAGCTTGGGGCAGGGGGGCAACGAGCAGTACTTC
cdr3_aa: CASSLGQGGNEQYF

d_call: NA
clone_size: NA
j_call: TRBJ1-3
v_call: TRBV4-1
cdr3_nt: TGCGCCAGCAGCCAAGGAGCGAGCTCTGGAAACACCATATATTTT
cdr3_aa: CASSQGASSGNTIYF

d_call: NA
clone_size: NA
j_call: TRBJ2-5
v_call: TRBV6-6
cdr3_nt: TGTGCCAGCAGCTTCGGGACCCAAGAGACCCAGTACTTC
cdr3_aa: CASSFGTQETQYF

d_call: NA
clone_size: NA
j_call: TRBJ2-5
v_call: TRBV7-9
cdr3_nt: TGTGCCAGCAGCTCGGTAGAGACCCAGTACTTC
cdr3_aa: CASSSVETQYF

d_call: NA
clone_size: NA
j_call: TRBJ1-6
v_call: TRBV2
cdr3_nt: TGTGCCAGCAACTCACGGGGGGGGAGGCAGAATTCACCCCTCCACTTT
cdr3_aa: CASNSRGGRQNSPLHF

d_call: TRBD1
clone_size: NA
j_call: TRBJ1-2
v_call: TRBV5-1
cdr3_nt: TGCGCCAGCAGCTTGGGCCAGGGGGCCTCGTCAGACTATGGCTACACCTTC
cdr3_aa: CASSLGQGASSDYGYTF

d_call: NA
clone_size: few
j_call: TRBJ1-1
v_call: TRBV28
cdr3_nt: TGTGCCAGCAGTGTGACAGGGAACACTGAAGCTTTCTTT
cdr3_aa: CASSVTGNTEAFF

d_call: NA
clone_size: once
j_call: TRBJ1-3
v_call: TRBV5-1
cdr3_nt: TGCGCCAGCAGCCCGCGAGGGGGTTCTGGAAACACCATATATTTT
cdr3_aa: CASSPRGGSGNTIYF

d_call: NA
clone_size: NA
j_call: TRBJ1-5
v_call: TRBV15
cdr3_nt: TGTGCCACCAGAACGGGGGATCAGCCCCAGCATTTT
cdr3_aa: CATRTGDQPQHF

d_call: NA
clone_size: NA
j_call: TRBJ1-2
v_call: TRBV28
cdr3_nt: TGTGCCAGCAGCTCCCAGGGGCTCCCGCGTATCTATGGCTACACCTTC
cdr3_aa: CASSSQGLPRIYGYTF

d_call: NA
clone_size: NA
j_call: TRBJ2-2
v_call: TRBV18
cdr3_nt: TGTGCCAGCTCAGCGGGACACCTGAACACCGGGGAGCTGTTTTTT
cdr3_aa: CASSAGHLNTGELFF

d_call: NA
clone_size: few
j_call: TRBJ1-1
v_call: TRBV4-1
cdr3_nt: TGCGCCAGCAGCCAGGTGGCGAACACTGAAGCTTTCTTT
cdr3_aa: CASSQVANTEAFF

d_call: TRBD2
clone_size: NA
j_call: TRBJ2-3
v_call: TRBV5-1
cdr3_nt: TGCGCCAGCAGCTATACTAGCGGGAGTGTAGATACGCAGTATTTT
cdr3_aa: CASSYTSGSVDTQYF

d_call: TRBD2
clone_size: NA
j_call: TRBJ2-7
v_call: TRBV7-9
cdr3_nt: TGTGCCAGCAGCTTAGACGGGGGGGCTTTCTACGAGCAGTACTTC
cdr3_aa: CASSLDGGAFYEQYF

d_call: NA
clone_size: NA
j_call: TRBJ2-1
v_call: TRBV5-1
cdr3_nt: TGCGCCAGCAGCTTGGGGGCGGGCCGTCTCTCGAATGAGCAGTTCTTC
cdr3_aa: CASSLGAGRLSNEQFF

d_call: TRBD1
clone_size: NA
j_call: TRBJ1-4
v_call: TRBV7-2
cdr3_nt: TGTGCCAGCAGCCGACAGGGGGGGACTAATGAAAAACTGTTTTTT
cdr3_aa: CASSRQGGTNEKLFF

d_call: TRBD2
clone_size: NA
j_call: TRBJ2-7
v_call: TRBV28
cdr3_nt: TGTGCCAGCTCGGACCTAGCGGGCTCCTACGAGCAGTACTTC
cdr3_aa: CASSDLAGSYEQYF

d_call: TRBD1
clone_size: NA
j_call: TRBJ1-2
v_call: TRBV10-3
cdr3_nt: TGTGCCATCAGTGAGTCACCAGGGGGCTATGGCTACACCTTC
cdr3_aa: CAISESPGGYGYTF

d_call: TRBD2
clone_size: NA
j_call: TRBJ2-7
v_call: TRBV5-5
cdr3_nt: TGTGCCAGCAGCTGGACTAGCGGCTCCTACGAGCAGTACTTC
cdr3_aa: CASSWTSGSYEQYF

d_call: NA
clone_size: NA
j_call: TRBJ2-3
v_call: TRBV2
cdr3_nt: TGTGCCAGCAGTTTGGGATCCCCCACAGATACGCAGTATTTT
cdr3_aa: CASSLGSPTDTQYF